This entry lists 27 T cell receptor beta chains sequenced from one sample in a study of blood T cell repertoires in COVID-19. Sequencing used immunoSEQ multiplex PCR; TCRdb keeps in-frame clones, though not all of them. In the table there are tens of thousands of clones, under 95% of which are singletons. The specimen was peripheral blood. The receptors shown here come from a human donor in a cohort sampled during active COVID-19.

V is TRBV11-2 and J is TRBJ2-1; TRBD2 agrees at 9 bases. The length of the CDR3 is 17 residues. Germline V gene lookup returns CDR1 SGHAT and CDR2 FQNNGV. Trimming at V came to 0 bases and at J to 7 bases, leaving 10 bases not matched to a gene. Here the CDR3 DNA reads TGTGCCAGCAGCTTAGATCGTGGCGGGGGGGCTGGGAATGAGCAGTTCTTC. Protein sequence: CASSLDRGGGAGNEQFF.

V gene TRBV9 combines with J gene TRBJ1-3, with 9 nucleotides matching TRBD1. V trimming: 3 bases; J trimming: 0 bases; junction bases outside the gene matches: 4. This CDR3 is built from 16 residues. The germline CDR1 and CDR2 sequences are SGDLS and YYNGEE. CDR3 in amino acids: CASSARDRVSGNTIYF. CDR3 nucleotide sequence: TGTGCCAGCAGCGCCCGGGACAGGGTCTCTGGAAACACCATATATTTT.

This CDR3 is CASSSSSADRGREQYF. The CDR3 bases are TGTGCCAGCAGTTCCTCCTCGGCTGACAGGGGACGCGAGCAGTACTTC. V is TRBV28 and J is TRBJ2-7; 8 positions match TRBD1. Germline-derived CDR1 and CDR2 are MDHEN and SYDVKM. This CDR3 is built from 16 residues. Trimming took 4 bases from V and 6 from J; bases not matched to a gene: 14.

This chain uses TRBV5-6 with TRBJ1-1; D gene unclear. The V and J ends lost 0 bases and 3 bases respectively, with 3 bases between them. Germline V lookup: CDR1 SGHDT, CDR2 YYEEEE. The CDR3 is made up of 12 amino acids. The CDR3 here is CASSLADTEAFF. CDR3 nucleotides: TGTGCCAGCAGCTTGGCTGACACTGAAGCTTTCTTT. Combining the CDR3 with reference TRBV5-6 and TRBJ1-1 gives the whole variable domain DAGVTQSPTHLIKTRGQQVTLRCSPKSGHDTVSWYQQALGQGPQFIFQYYEEEERQRGNFPDRFSGHQFPNYSSELNVNALLLGDSALYLCASSLADTEAFFGQGTRLTVV.

V gene TRBV12-3 or TRBV12-4 combines with J gene TRBJ2-7, with TRBD2 identical over 7 bases. The CDR3 totals 12 residues. Germline trimming cut 7 bases from V and 4 bases from J; bases unmatched to any gene: 4. CDR3 sequence reads: CASTPGGYEQYF. CDR3 DNA sequence: TGTGCCAGCACCCCGGGGGGTTACGAGCAGTACTTC.

The chain couples TRBV11-2 to TRBJ2-2; a weak D match, TRBD1 (5 bases). The germline CDR1 and CDR2 sequences are SGHAT and FQNNGV. Trimming shortened V by 1 base and J by 6 bases, and 12 bases separated the two germline ends. The CDR3 totals 15 residues. The CDR3 reads CASSLAPKGAGELFF. The DNA of the CDR3 is TGTGCCAGCAGCTTAGCCCCTAAAGGGGCCGGGGAGCTGTTTTTT.

The chain combines TRBV3-1 (or the pseudogene TRBV3-2) with TRBJ1-6; no firm D call. Germline V CDR1 and CDR2: LGHDT, YNNKEL (reference sequence). The CDR3 is made up of 11 amino acids. Trimming took off 3 bases at V and 10 bases at J, with 4 bases between the two ends. Here the CDR3 reads CASSQRSPLHF. The DNA of the CDR3 is TGTGCCAGCAGCCAGAGGTCACCCCTCCACTTT.

CDR3 residues: CASTYTAALNTEAFF. CDR3 in DNA: TGTGCCAGTACGTACACAGCCGCCCTGAACACTGAAGCTTTCTTT. The chain links TRBV19 to TRBJ1-1; D uncertain. This CDR3 contains 15 residues. V lost 7 bases to trimming and J lost 0 bases, with 15 bases between them. Germline V gene sequence: CDR1 LNHDA, CDR2 SQIVND (reference sequence).

The gene calls are TRBV28 and TRBJ2-7, with 7 bases lining up with TRBD1. Germline CDR1 MDHEN, CDR2 SYDVKM. This CDR3 region has 14 residues. J gave up 0 bases and V 5 bases, and 4 bases lay outside the gene matches. The CDR3 DNA reads as TGTGCCAGCAGTAGACAGGGCACCTCCTACGAGCAGTACTTC. It codes for CASSRQGTSYEQYF.

The chain recombines TRBV5-8 with TRBJ2-3; 8 bases are shared with TRBD1. The CDR3 is made up of 15 amino acids. J lost 4 bases, V lost 1 base, and 5 bases had no gene match. Looked up from germline, CDR1 is SGHTS and CDR2 is YDEGEE. The CDR3 protein is CASSLRGQGADTQYF. The CDR3 nucleotides read TGTGCCAGCAGCTTGAGAGGACAGGGTGCAGATACGCAGTATTTT.

V and J are TRBV16 and TRBJ2-7; D unclear. Germline V gives CDR1 KGHSY, CDR2 FQNENV. V was clipped by 0 bases and J by 3 bases, with 9 bases between them. The CDR3 extends over 14 amino acids. The CDR3 bases are TGTGCCAGCAGCCAATCGCCCCCGGGCTACGAGCAGTACTTC. This gives the protein CASSQSPPGYEQYF.

The sample holds one count of this clone. In DNA form, the CDR3 reads TGCAGCGTTGAAGGGACGGACAGGGAATATGGCTACACCTTC. Protein sequence: CSVEGTDREYGYTF. This sequence joins TRBV29-1 and TRBJ1-2, with TRBD1 matching 8 bases. With V trimmed by 1 base and J by 5 bases, 6 bases remained unmatched. The germline V gene has CDR1 SQVTM and CDR2 ANQGSEA. The CDR3 loop spans 14 amino acids.

The V call is TRBV19, the J call TRBJ1-5, with D possibly TRBD1 on 5 matching bases. Germline V gene sequence: CDR1 LNHDA, CDR2 SQIVND (reference sequence). Trimming took off 7 bases at V and 5 bases at J, with 24 bases between the two ends. The CDR3 length is 17 residues. Written as DNA, the CDR3 is TGTGCCAGTACGGGGGAGGGGCGCGATAACATGGATCAGCCCCAGCATTTT. Its translation is CASTGEGRDNMDQPQHF.

This clone was counted once. The rearrangement joins TRBV7-2 to TRBJ1-1; 7 bases align to TRBD1. The CDR3 loop spans 14 amino acids. Germline V CDR1 and CDR2: SGHTA, FQGNSA. The V and J ends lost 6 bases and 1 base, in that order; junction bases with no gene match: 5. CDR3 DNA sequence: TGTGCCAGCAGTGACAGGGCGGGGAACACTGAAGCTTTCTTT. The encoded protein is CASSDRAGNTEAFF. The variable domain in full, with the rest retrieved from reference TRBV7-2 and TRBJ1-1, is GAGVSQSPSNKVTEKGKDVELRCDPISGHTALYWYRQSLGQGLEFLIYFQGNSAPDKSGLPSDRFSAERTGGSVSTLTIQRTQQEDSAVYLCASSDRAGNTEAFFGQGTRLTVV.

In its sample, this clone was seen once. This chain joins TRBV6-5 and TRBJ2-7, with 7 bases lining up with TRBD1. The ends lost 10 bases at V and 3 bases at J; junction bases unmatched: 12. The CDR3 has 14 amino acids. Looked up from germline, CDR1 is MNHEY and CDR2 is SVGAGI. The CDR3 reads CATQRGRGGYEQYF. In DNA, the CDR3 is TGTGCCACACAAAGGGGGCGAGGGGGCTACGAGCAGTACTTC.

This rearrangement joins TRBV2 to TRBJ1-5, with 10 nucleotides matching TRBD1. V was pared by 6 bases and J by 2 bases, with 4 bases of the junction left unmatched. Germline assignment: CDR1 SNHLY and CDR2 FYNNEI. CDR3 size: 15 residues. CDR3 sequence reads: CASRGGQGRNQPQHF. CDR3 sequence (DNA): TGTGCCAGCAGGGGGGGACAGGGGCGCAATCAGCCCCAGCATTTT. The entire variable domain, with the rest obtained from reference TRBV2 and TRBJ1-5, is as follows: EPEVTQTPSHQVTQMGQEVILRCVPISNHLYFYWYRQILGQKVEFLVSFYNNEISEKSEIFDDQFSVERPDGSNFTLKIRSTKLEDSAMYFCASRGGQGRNQPQHFGDGTRLSIL.

The genes are TRBV24-1 and TRBJ1-5; D is undetermined. Germline-derived CDR1 and CDR2 are KGHDR and SFDVKD. CDR3 length: 16 amino acids. Deletions cut 5 bases from V and 1 base from J, with 14 bases between. CDR3 nucleotide sequence: TGTGCCACCAGTGGTCCGGGGATTGGGAGCAATCAGCCCCAGCATTTT. Translation: CATSGPGIGSNQPQHF.

This chain links TRBV6-1 with TRBJ1-1; no definite D call. CDR1 MNHNS and CDR2 SASEGT come from the germline V gene. The CDR3 has 11 amino acids. The ends were cut back, 3 bases at V and 5 bases at J, with 4 bases in the middle. CDR3 in DNA: TGTGCCAGCAGTGATAGAACTGAAGCTTTCTTT. Amino acid sequence: CASSDRTEAFF.

V and J are TRBV27 and TRBJ1-2; a possible D gene is TRBD1 (6 bases). CDR1 is MNHEY and CDR2 is SMNVEV in the germline V gene (reference sequence). The CDR3 consists of 16 residues. The V end was cut by 5 bases, the J end by 0 bases, with 16 bases between. CDR3 bases: TGTGCCAGCAGTATAGGGGGGGGACCTTCTAACTATGGCTACACCTTC. It codes for CASSIGGGPSNYGYTF.

CDR3 DNA sequence: TGTGCCAGCAGCCAACTAGCGGGGGGCGAGGGGGAGCAGTACTTC. Protein product: CASSQLAGGEGEQYF. The chain has TRBV14 and TRBJ2-7; 11 nucleotides line up with TRBD2. The CDR3 is 15 amino acids. Germline V gene data show CDR1 as SGHDN and CDR2 as FVKESK. Trimming removed 2 bases from V and 7 bases from J; junction bases left unmatched: 7.

The chain recombines TRBV6-1 with TRBJ1-2, with TRBD1 as a possible D gene (5 bases). CDR1 is MNHNS and CDR2 is SASEGT in the germline V gene. Between the trimmed V and J ends, which lost 2 bases and 12 bases, there was a span of 10 bases. There are 11 residues in the CDR3. Here the CDR3 reads CASSESGVHTF. As DNA, the CDR3 is TGTGCCAGCAGTGAATCGGGGGTTCACACCTTC.

The V and J genes are TRBV19 and TRBJ2-5; 8 positions agree with TRBD2. The V gene end was trimmed by 5 bases and the J gene end by 2 bases; junction bases not matched to a gene: 7. The CDR3 sequence is 15 residues long. CDR1 and CDR2 (germline): LNHDA, SQIVND (reference sequence). The CDR3 is CASSESGGYQETQYF. The CDR3 DNA reads as TGTGCCAGTAGTGAAAGCGGGGGTTATCAAGAGACCCAGTACTTC.

The chain couples TRBV4-1 to TRBJ2-7; D may be TRBD2 (6 bases). With 4 bases removed from V and 4 bases from J, the gap between germline ends came to 11 bases. CDR3 length equals 13 residues. Germline-derived CDR1 and CDR2 are MGHRA and YSYEKL. The CDR3 reads CASSPGSLYEQYF. The CDR3 nucleotides read TGCGCCAGCAGCCCCGGGAGCCTATACGAGCAGTACTTC.

The rearrangement links TRBV25-1 to TRBJ2-7; D not resolved. With 6 bases removed from V and 0 bases from J, the gap between germline ends came to 9 bases. The germline gives CDR1 MGHDK, CDR2 SYGVNS. CDR3 length: 13 residues. CDR3 sequence: CASSYSTSYEQYF. The CDR3 coding sequence is TGTGCCAGCAGCTATAGTACCTCCTACGAGCAGTACTTC.

The J gene is TRBJ2-3, the V gene TRBV19; the D gene is possibly TRBD2 (7 bases). CDR3 size: 16 residues. The V gene lost 3 bases and the J gene lost 1 base, with 14 bases spanning the gap. Germline values: CDR1 LNHDA, CDR2 SQIVND (reference sequence). The CDR3 protein is CASSITGGLGTDTQYF. The CDR3 nucleotides are TGTGCCAGTAGTATCACGGGGGGCTTGGGCACAGATACGCAGTATTTT.

J is TRBJ1-4 and V is TRBV11-2, with D unclear. The V and J ends lost 1 base and 0 bases respectively, with 12 bases between them. This CDR3 is 17 amino acids long. The V gene's germline CDR1 is SGHAT and CDR2 FQNNGV. CDR3 region: CASSLGRWIATNEKLFF. Written as DNA, the CDR3 is TGTGCCAGCAGCTTAGGGCGGTGGATTGCAACTAATGAAAAACTGTTTTTT.

The chain has TRBV5-1 and TRBJ2-7, with D possibly being TRBD2 (6 bases). This CDR3 is 13 amino acids long. The V gene's germline CDR1 is SGHRS and CDR2 YFSETQ. V was shortened by 3 bases and J by 1 base, with 8 bases between the two germline ends. CDR3 nucleotide sequence: TGCGCCAGCAGCTGGGGGGAATCCTACGAGCAGTACTTC. Protein: CASSWGESYEQYF.